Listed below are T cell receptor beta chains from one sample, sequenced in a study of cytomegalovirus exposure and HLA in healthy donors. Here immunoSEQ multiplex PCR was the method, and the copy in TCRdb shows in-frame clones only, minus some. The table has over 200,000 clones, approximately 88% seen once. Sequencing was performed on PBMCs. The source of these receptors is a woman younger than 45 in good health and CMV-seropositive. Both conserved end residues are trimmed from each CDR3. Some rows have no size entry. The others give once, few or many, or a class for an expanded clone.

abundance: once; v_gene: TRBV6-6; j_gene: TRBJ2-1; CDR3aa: ASRLTSGPYNEQF
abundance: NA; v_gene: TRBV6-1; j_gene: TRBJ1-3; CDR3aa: ASSRFSGDGNTIY
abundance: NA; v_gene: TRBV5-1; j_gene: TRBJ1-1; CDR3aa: ASSLAYGEAF
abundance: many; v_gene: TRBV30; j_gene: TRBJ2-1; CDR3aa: AWSERAEYNEQF
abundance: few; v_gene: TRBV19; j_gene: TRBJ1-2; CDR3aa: ASSTLTGNYGYT
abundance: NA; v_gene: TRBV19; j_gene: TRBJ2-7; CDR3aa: ASRGQGIDEQY
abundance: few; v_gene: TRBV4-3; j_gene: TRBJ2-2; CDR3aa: ASSTLTGELF
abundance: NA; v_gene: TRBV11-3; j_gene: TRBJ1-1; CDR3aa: ASSFDRNTEAF
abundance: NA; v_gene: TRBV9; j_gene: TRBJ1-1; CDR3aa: ASSVGGGGNTEAF
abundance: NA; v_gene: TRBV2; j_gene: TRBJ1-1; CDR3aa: ATLRRGTEAF
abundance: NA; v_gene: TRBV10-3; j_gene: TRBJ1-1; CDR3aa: AISGTGGTEAF
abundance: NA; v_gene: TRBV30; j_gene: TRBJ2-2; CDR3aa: AWSVKLAGAGELF
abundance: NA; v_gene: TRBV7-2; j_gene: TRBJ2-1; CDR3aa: ASSLKGVLWREGYEQF
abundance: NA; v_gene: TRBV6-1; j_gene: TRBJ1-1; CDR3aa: ASSESAAEAF
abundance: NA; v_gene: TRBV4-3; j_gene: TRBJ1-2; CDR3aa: ASSQGGYYGYT
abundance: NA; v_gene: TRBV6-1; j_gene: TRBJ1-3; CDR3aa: ASSEEAGVGNTIY
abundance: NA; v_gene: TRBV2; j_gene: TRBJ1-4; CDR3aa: ASSALLATNEKLF
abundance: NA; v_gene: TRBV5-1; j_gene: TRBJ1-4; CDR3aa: ASSPGRAEKLF
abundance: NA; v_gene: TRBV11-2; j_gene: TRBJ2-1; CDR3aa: ASSLDGQGNEQF
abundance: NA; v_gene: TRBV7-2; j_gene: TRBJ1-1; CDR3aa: ASSYSGGVAF
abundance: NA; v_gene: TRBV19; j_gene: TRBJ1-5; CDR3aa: ASSIGTGDRPQH
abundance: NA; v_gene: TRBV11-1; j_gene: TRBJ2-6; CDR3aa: ASSTGYSGANVLT
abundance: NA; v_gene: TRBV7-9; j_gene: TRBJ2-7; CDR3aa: ASGRGNYEQY
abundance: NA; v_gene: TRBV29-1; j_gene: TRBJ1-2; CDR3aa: SVDDRVQGMDGYT
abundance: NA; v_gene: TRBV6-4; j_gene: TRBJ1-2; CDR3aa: ASSDSGGYT
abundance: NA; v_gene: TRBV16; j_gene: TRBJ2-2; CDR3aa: ASSRRNRVEGELF
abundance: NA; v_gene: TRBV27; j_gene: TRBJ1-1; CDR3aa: ASSSDRATEAF
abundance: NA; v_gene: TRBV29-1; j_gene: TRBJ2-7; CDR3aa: SVGEGKHEQY
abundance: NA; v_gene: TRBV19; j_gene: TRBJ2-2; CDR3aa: ATSDRERETGELF
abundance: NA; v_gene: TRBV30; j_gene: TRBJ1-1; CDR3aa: ASFGLYNTEAF
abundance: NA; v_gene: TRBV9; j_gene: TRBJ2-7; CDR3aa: ASSVGDTPYEQY
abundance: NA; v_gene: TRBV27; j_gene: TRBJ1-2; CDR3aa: ASSYKGGGYT
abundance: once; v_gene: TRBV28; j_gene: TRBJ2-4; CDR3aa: ASSLAKNIQY
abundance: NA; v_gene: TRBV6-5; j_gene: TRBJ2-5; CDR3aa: ASSYNPRTNQETQY
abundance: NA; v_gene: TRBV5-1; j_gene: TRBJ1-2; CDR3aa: ASSSQGAGYGYT